Presented here are 25 T cell receptor beta chains from one specimen sequenced in a study of blood T cell repertoires in COVID-19. Sequencing used immunoSEQ multiplex PCR; TCRdb keeps in-frame clones, though not all of them. The sample includes approximately 96,000 clones, about 84% seen only once; the top ten take approximately 11%. Sequencing used peripheral blood. These receptors came from a woman older than 75 with acute or convalescent COVID-19.

This clone was seen a handful of times. This chain links TRBV3-1 (or the pseudogene TRBV3-2) with TRBJ2-7; D may be TRBD1 (5 bases). This CDR3 has 12 residues. Germline CDR1 and CDR2: LGHDT and YNNKEL (reference sequence). V lost 0 bases and J lost 13, with 13 bases in between. CDR3 nucleotide sequence: TGTGCCAGCAGCCAAGATAGAAGCAGGGTTTACTTC. Its protein product is CASSQDRSRVYF.

The V gene is TRBV3-1 (or the pseudogene TRBV3-2), the J gene TRBJ2-3, with a possible D match to TRBD2 (6 bases). Germline assignment: CDR1 LGHDT and CDR2 YNNKEL (reference sequence). The germline V and J ends were trimmed by 0 bases and 0 bases, with 10 bases remaining between them. The CDR3 covers 16 residues. As DNA, the CDR3 is TGTGCCAGCAGCCAAGATATGGGGGGTAGCACAGATACGCAGTATTTT. Its translation is CASSQDMGGSTDTQYF.

The chain recombines TRBV6-1 with TRBJ2-7, with D unclear. The germline V and J ends were trimmed by 1 base and 3 bases, with 16 bases remaining between them. The V gene's germline CDR1 is MNHNS and CDR2 SASEGT. CDR3 size: 16 residues. CDR3 residues: CASSEDRSLADYEQYV. CDR3 DNA sequence: TGTGCCAGCAGTGAAGATCGCAGTTTGGCAGACTACGAGCAGTACGTC.

The rearrangement links TRBV5-1 to TRBJ2-5; weak D call: TRBD1 (6 bases). V lost 4 bases and J lost 4, with 14 bases in between. CDR3 length: 14 residues. Per the germline V gene, CDR1 is SGHRS and CDR2 is YFSETQ. CDR3 in amino acids: CASSPNPGAETQYF. Written as DNA, the CDR3 is TGCGCCAGCAGCCCGAACCCAGGGGCAGAGACCCAGTACTTC.

The CDR3 protein is CASSIGTDNQPQHF. CDR3 sequence (DNA): TGCGCCAGCAGCATCGGGACAGATAATCAGCCCCAGCATTTT. V is TRBV5-1 and J is TRBJ1-5; 7 nucleotides align to TRBD1. The trim removed 4 bases at V and 4 bases at J, leaving 5 bases unmatched. From germline, CDR1 is SGHRS and CDR2 YFSETQ. The CDR3 sequence is 14 residues long.

The genes are TRBV12-3 or TRBV12-4 and TRBJ1-1; 7 bases fit TRBD1. The CDR3 spans 13 residues. After removal of 7 bases from V and 1 base from J, the junction contained 3 bases not matched to a gene. The CDR3 DNA is TGTGCCAGCAACCGACAGGGGAACACTGAAGCTTTCTTT. This sequence encodes CASNRQGNTEAFF.

This rearrangement joins TRBV4-2 to TRBJ2-7; D possibly corresponds to TRBD1 (5 bases). V was clipped by 2 bases and J by 6 bases, with 17 bases between them. This CDR3 region has 15 residues. Germline lookup yields CDR1 LGHNA and CDR2 YNFKEQ. CDR3: CASSQSTGVLSEQYF. The CDR3 region has the DNA TGTGCCAGCAGCCAATCCACAGGCGTGCTCTCCGAGCAGTACTTC.

The CDR3 DNA follows: TGTGCCAGCAGCAAAACTAGCGGGGGTTACCAAGAGACCCAGTACTTC. Translating it yields CASSKTSGGYQETQYF. The chain joins TRBV5-6 to TRBJ2-5; 11 bases fit TRBD2. This CDR3 is 16 amino acids long. The germline gives CDR1 SGHDT, CDR2 YYEEEE. The trim removed 4 bases at V and 0 bases at J, leaving 5 bases unmatched.

This clone was seen more than once but under ten times. This rearrangement joins TRBV7-9 to TRBJ1-2; D is possibly TRBD1 (6 bases). CDR1 and CDR2 (germline): SEHNR, FQNEAQ (reference sequence). The V and J ends lost 10 bases and 2 bases respectively, with 23 bases between them. The CDR3 spans 16 residues. CDR3 amino acids: CATPELSVGTNYGYTF. CDR3 nucleotides: TGTGCCACCCCGGAGCTAAGCGTTGGGACAAACTATGGCTACACCTTC.

The chain couples TRBV5-1 to TRBJ1-5; D ambiguous. Germline V gene lookup returns CDR1 SGHRS and CDR2 YFSETQ. This CDR3 has 19 amino acids. Trimming removed 0 bases from V and 0 bases from J, with 19 bases in between. As DNA, the CDR3 is TGCGCCAGCAGCTTGGTCCCCCGGGCGGGCCCATATAGCAATCAGCCCCAGCATTTT. As protein: CASSLVPRAGPYSNQPQHF.

This chain connects TRBV5-1 to TRBJ1-2, with D maybe TRBD1 (6 bases). The CDR3 has 14 residues. With 4 bases removed from V and 2 bases from J, the gap between germline ends came to 12 bases. Germline values: CDR1 SGHRS, CDR2 YFSETQ. CDR3 region: CASSRDTANYGYTF. CDR3 bases: TGCGCCAGCAGCCGGGACACAGCAAACTATGGCTACACCTTC.

This clone was picked up one time. The chain recombines TRBV9 with TRBJ2-2; D is undetermined. Germline assignment: CDR1 SGDLS and CDR2 YYNGEE. V lost 4 bases and J 4 bases, leaving 14 bases between the germline ends. The CDR3 covers 15 residues. Here the CDR3 reads CASSLVSQSTGELFF. The CDR3 DNA is TGTGCCAGCAGCCTAGTTAGCCAGTCCACCGGGGAGCTGTTTTTT.

The genes are TRBV28 and TRBJ2-5; no clear D gene. V gave up 3 bases and J gave up 9 bases, with 8 bases separating them. The CDR3 is 11 amino acids. Germline V gene data show CDR1 as MDHEN and CDR2 as SYDVKM. As DNA, the CDR3 is TGTGCCAGCAGTTTCGGGTCGGCCCAGTACTTC. This sequence encodes CASSFGSAQYF.

The chain combines TRBV30 with TRBJ1-1, with 8 bases identical to TRBD1. Trimming at V came to 5 bases and at J to 2 bases, leaving 4 bases not matched to a gene. The CDR3 totals 13 residues. CDR1 GTSNPN and CDR2 SVGIG come from the germline V gene (reference sequence). As DNA, the CDR3 is TGTGCCTGGCAGGGGACAGGCAACACTGAAGCTTTCTTT. Protein: CAWQGTGNTEAFF.

The J gene is TRBJ2-5, the V gene TRBV21-1; the table's D gene call, TRBD1, was not cross checked with the DNA. TRBV21-1 counts as a pseudogene. The CDR3 is 12 residues long. CDR3 DNA: TGTGCCAGCAGCTACAGGGAACAGACCCAGTACTTC. Translated: CASSYREQTQYF.

The chain carries TRBV7-2 and TRBJ1-5, with D perhaps TRBD1 (6 bases). The CDR3 totals 15 residues. With 1 base removed from V and 6 bases from J, the gap between germline ends came to 13 bases. CDR1 is SGHTA and CDR2 is FQGNSA in the germline V gene. This CDR3 is CASSLDRGAAQPQHF. CDR3 nucleotide sequence: TGTGCCAGCAGCTTAGATCGGGGGGCAGCTCAGCCCCAGCATTTT.

This chain connects TRBV28 to TRBJ1-2; D perhaps matches TRBD1 (6 bases). CDR1 is MDHEN, CDR2 SYDVKM, per germline. V lost 4 bases and J 5 bases, leaving 11 bases between the germline ends. The CDR3 is made up of 13 amino acids. CDR3 amino acids: CASSWTALYGYTF. Written as DNA, the CDR3 is TGTGCCAGCAGTTGGACAGCCCTTTATGGCTACACCTTC.

The chain joins TRBV12-3 or TRBV12-4 to TRBJ1-2, with 8 positions matching TRBD1. Germline trimming cut 7 bases from V and 7 bases from J; bases unmatched to any gene: 8. The CDR3 totals 13 residues. CDR3 coding DNA: TGTGCCAGCACCCCAGACAGGGGACGTGGCTACACCTTC. This codes for CASTPDRGRGYTF.

DNA of the CDR3: TGTGCCAGCAGCTTGTCTGGTGGCAGGGCCAATGAAAAACTGTTTTTT. Protein: CASSLSGGRANEKLFF. The V call is TRBV7-9, the J call TRBJ1-4; a weak D match, TRBD1 (5 bases). Germline-derived CDR1 and CDR2 are SEHNR and FQNEAQ (reference sequence). CDR3 length equals 16 residues. The germline V and J ends were trimmed by 3 bases and 5 bases, with 16 bases remaining between them.

This clone appeared once. J is TRBJ2-1 and V is TRBV6-1; D ambiguous. The V end lost 7 bases, the J end lost 1 base, and 14 bases lay between the germline ends. CDR3 length: 15 residues. CDR1 and CDR2 (germline): MNHNS, SASEGT. The DNA of the CDR3 is TGTGCCAGCAAGTCGGAACAGCCTTCCTACAATGAGCAGTTCTTC. Its protein product is CASKSEQPSYNEQFF.

The rearrangement uses TRBV7-9 and TRBJ1-2; D not resolved. Germline CDR1 reads SEHNR; CDR2 reads FQNEAQ (reference sequence). Trimming removed 5 bases from V and 11 bases from J, with 15 bases in between. This CDR3 spans 12 amino acids. CDR3 sequence reads: CASSHSSTEYTF. The CDR3 DNA reads TGTGCCAGCAGCCATTCTAGCACAGAATACACCTTC.

This chain links TRBV19 with TRBJ1-2; TRBD1 agrees at 7 bases. CDR3 length equals 14 residues. Germline V gene data show CDR1 as LNHDA and CDR2 as SQIVND (reference sequence). Trimming cost V 7 bases and J 8 bases; bases outside gene matches: 13. The CDR3 region has the DNA TGTGCCAGTATTCCTCGGGGGACAGCGATAGGCTACACCTTC. It is translated as CASIPRGTAIGYTF.

CDR3 in DNA: TGTGCCAGCAGGAAGGGAGACTTCCAAGAGACCCAGTACTTC. Protein: CASRKGDFQETQYF. This chain connects TRBV2 to TRBJ2-5, with D perhaps matching TRBD2 (5 bases). This CDR3 region has 14 residues. Germline V gene lookup returns CDR1 SNHLY and CDR2 FYNNEI. V dropped 6 bases and J dropped 1 base, with 12 bases sitting between them.

The genes are TRBV6-2 or TRBV6-3 and TRBJ2-5; 9 bases align to TRBD2. The junction had 8 bases not matched to a gene; V was cut back by 2 bases and J by 4 bases. The CDR3 covers 16 residues. The V gene's germline CDR1 is MNHEY and CDR2 SVGEGT. CDR3 nucleotide sequence: TGTGCCAGCAGTTACCAGCGTCAGCGGGGGGCAGAGACCCAGTACTTC. This gives the protein CASSYQRQRGAETQYF.

The chain uses TRBV10-3 and TRBJ2-7; D gene uncertain. Germline CDR1 ENHRY, CDR2 SYGVKD. The CDR3 is 12 amino acids. The V end lost 9 bases, the J end lost 3 bases, and 12 bases lay between the germline ends. CDR3 in amino acids: CAIQTTGYEQYF. The CDR3 DNA reads as TGTGCCATTCAAACAACGGGCTACGAGCAGTACTTC.